The present T cell receptor (beta chain) was sequenced within a study of blood T cell repertoires in COVID-19. Turning to the study itself: Donors in the United States, Italy and Spain gave samples during acute or convalescent COVID-19. From T cells, B-cell-depleted T cells, or PBMCs came the material, which was cDNA or gDNA.

In the original processing: How many nucleated cells were present was estimated from reference gene primer amplification. The assay was immunoSEQ multiplex PCR, and TCRdb's table has in-frame clones only and misses some. V and J calls and clone size are as listed in that table; D and trimming were resolved from the DNA. The sample holds about 120,000 clones, around 80% seen once. This CDR3 spans 14 amino acids. CDR1 is MNHNS, CDR2 SASEGT, per germline. V was clipped by 0 bases and J by 5 bases, with 10 bases between them. This chain connects TRBV6-1 to TRBJ1-2; D possibly corresponds to TRBD1 (5 bases). The source material was peripheral blood. The TCR was taken from a man in his sixties or seventies with acute or convalescent COVID-19. The CDR3: CASSEAGAGYGYTF. The DNA for the CDR3 is TGTGCCAGCAGTGAAGCTGGGGCAGGGTATGGCTACACCTTC.